Reported below is one T cell receptor beta chain. The sample is drawn from a study of molecular identifiers for immune sequencing clone quantification. Overall study context: In replicates, the authors split RNA from around 20,000 or 100,000 naive CD8 cells five ways and sequenced four.

TCRdb used MiXCR to reprocess the PCR reads, holding one entry per CDR3 protein. This sample carries just under 650,000 distinct CDR3 sequences, 15% to 20% of them seen once, and the ten largest clones take roughly 0.85%. Trimming took off 5 bases at V and 16 bases at J, with 15 bases between the two ends. This CDR3 has 11 amino acids. In germline, CDR1 is LGHDT, CDR2 YNNKEL (reference sequence). The sequence derives from a human donor in good health. Some libraries in this study had Jurkat cell RNA spiked in. Source material: naive CD8+ T cells from blood, with Jurkat cell RNA spiked in. Subset here: FACS-sorted CD8+CD4-CCR7+CD45RA+ naive T cells. The chain couples TRBV3-1 to TRBJ2-4; D might be TRBD1 or TRBD2, each matching 5 bases. The DNA for the CDR3 is TGTGCCAGCAGCGGGACCGACTTCCAATACTTC. This gives the protein CASSGTDFQYF.